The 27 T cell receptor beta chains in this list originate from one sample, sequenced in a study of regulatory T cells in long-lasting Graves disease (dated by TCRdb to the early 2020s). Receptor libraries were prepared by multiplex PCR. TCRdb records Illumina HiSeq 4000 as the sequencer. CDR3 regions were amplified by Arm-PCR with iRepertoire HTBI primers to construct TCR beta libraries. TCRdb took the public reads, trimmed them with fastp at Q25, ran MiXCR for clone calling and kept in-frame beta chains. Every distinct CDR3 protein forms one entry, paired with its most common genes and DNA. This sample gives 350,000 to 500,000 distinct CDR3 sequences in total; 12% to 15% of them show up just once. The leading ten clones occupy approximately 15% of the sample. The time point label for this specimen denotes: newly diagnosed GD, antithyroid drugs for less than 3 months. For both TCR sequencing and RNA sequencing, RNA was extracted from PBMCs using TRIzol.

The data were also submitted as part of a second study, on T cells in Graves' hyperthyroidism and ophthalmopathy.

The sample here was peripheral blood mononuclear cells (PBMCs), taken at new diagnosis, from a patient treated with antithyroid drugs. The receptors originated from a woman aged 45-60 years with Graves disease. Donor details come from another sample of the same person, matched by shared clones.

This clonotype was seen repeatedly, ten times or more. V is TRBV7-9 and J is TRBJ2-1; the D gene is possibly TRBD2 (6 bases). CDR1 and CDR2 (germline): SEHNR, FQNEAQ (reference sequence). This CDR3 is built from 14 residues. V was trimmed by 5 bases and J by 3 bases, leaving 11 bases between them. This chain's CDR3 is CASSAPGSYNEQFF. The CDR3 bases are TGTGCCAGCAGCGCCCCCGGGAGCTACAATGAGCAGTTCTTC.

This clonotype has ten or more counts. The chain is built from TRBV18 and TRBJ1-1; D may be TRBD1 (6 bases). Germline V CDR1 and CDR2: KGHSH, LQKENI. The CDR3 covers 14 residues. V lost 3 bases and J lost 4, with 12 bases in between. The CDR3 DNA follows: TGTGCCAGCTCACCGGGGGGGCTCGGCACTGAAGCTTTCTTT. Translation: CASSPGGLGTEAFF.

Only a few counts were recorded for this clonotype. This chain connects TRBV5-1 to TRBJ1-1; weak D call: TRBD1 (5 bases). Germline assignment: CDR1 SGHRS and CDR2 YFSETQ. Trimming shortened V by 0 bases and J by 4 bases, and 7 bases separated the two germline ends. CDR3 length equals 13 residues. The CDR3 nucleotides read TGCGCCAGCAGCTTGGCCGGGGCCACTGAAGCTTTCTTT. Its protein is CASSLAGATEAFF. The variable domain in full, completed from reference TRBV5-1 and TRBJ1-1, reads KAGVTQTPRYLIKTRGQQVTLSCSPISGHRSVSWYQQTPGQGLQFLFEYFSETQRNKGNFPGRFSGRQFSNSRSEMNVSTLELGDSALYLCASSLAGATEAFFGQGTRLTVV.

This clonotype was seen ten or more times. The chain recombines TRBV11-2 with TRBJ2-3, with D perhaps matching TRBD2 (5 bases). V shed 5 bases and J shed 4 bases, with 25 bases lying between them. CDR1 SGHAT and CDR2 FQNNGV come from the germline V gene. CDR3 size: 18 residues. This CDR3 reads CASSPASPRAGSADTQYF. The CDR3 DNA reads TGTGCCAGCAGCCCCGCCTCGCCGAGGGCAGGTTCGGCAGATACGCAGTATTTT.

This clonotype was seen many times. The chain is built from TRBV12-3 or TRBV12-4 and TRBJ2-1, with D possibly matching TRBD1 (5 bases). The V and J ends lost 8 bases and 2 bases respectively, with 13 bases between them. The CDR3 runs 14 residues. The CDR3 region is CASGHRSPYNEQFF. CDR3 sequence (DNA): TGTGCCAGCGGACACAGGAGCCCCTACAATGAGCAGTTCTTC.

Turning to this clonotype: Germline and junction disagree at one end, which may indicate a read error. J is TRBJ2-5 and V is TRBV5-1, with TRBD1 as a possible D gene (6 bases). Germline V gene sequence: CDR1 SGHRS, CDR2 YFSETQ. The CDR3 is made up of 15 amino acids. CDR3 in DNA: TGCGCCAGCACCTCGGGACAAGGGAACCAAGAGACCCGGTACTTC. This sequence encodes CASTSGQGNQETRYF.

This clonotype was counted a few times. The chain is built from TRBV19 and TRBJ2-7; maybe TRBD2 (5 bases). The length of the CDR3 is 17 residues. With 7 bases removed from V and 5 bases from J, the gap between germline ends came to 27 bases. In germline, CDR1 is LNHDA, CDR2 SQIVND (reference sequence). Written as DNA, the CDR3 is TGTGCCAGTAAGCGGACTCGAGAGACCTCAGGATTCGACGAGCAGTACTTC. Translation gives CASKRTRETSGFDEQYF.

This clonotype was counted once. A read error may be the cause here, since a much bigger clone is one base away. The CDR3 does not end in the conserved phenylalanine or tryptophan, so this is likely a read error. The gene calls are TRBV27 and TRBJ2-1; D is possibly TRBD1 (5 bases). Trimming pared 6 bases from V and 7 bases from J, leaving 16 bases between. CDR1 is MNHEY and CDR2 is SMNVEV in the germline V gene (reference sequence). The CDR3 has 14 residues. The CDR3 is CASSSIRVFNEQFY. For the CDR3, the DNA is TGTGCCAGCAGCTCTATCAGGGTTTTTAATGAGCAGTTCTAC.

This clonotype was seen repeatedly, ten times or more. CDR3 bases: TGTGCCAGCAGCTTAGATCTCTTTGGTATGGATGAGCAGTTCTTC. It encodes CASSLDLFGMDEQFF. The V call is TRBV11-2, the J call TRBJ2-1; no definite D call. Trimming shortened V by 0 bases and J by 8 bases, and 14 bases separated the two germline ends. The CDR3 totals 15 residues. Germline-derived CDR1 and CDR2 are SGHAT and FQNNGV.

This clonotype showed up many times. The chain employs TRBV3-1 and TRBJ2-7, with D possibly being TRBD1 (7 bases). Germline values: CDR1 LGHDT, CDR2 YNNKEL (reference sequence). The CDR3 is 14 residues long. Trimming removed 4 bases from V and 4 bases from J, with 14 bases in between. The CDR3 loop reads CASSPGDRAYEQYF. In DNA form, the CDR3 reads TGTGCCAGCAGCCCGGGGGACAGAGCGTACGAGCAGTACTTC.

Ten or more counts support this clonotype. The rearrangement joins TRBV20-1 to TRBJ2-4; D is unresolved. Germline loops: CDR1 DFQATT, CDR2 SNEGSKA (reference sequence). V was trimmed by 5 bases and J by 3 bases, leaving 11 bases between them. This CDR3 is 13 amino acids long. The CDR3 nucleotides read TGCAGTGCTTCCACGTGGGGCAAAAACATTCAGTACTTC. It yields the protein CSASTWGKNIQYF.

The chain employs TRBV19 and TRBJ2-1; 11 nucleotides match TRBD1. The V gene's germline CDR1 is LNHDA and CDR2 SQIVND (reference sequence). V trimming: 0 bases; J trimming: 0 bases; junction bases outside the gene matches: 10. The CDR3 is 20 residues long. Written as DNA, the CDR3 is TGTGCCAGTAGTATAGATCCTAGGACAGGGGGCTCAAGCTCCTACAATGAGCAGTTCTTC. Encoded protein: CASSIDPRTGGSSSYNEQFF.

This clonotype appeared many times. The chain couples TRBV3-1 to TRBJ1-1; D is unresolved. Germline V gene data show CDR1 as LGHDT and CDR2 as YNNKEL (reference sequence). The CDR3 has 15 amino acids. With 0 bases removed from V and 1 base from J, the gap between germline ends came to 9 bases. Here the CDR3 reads CASSQDHSRNTEAFF. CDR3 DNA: TGTGCCAGCAGCCAAGATCACTCCCGGAACACTGAAGCTTTCTTT. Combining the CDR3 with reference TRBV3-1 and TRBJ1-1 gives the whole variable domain DTAVSQTPKYLVTQMGNDKSIKCEQNLGHDTMYWYKQDSKKFLKIMFSYNNKELIINETVPNRFSPKSPDKAHLNLHINSLELGDSAVYFCASSQDHSRNTEAFFGQGTRLTVV.

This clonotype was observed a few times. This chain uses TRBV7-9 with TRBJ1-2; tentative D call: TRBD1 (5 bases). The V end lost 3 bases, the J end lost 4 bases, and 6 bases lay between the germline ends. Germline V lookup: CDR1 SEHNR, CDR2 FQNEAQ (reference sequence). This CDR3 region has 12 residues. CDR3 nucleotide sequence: TGTGCCAGCAGCTTTACAGGCTATGGCTACACCTTC. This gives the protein CASSFTGYGYTF.

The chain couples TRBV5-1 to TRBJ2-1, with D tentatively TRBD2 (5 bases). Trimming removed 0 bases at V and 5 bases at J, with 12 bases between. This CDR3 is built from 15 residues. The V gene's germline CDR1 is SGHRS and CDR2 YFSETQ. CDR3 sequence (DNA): TGCGCCAGCAGCTTGGGATCTAGCCGGCACAATGAGCAGTTCTTC. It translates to CASSLGSSRHNEQFF.

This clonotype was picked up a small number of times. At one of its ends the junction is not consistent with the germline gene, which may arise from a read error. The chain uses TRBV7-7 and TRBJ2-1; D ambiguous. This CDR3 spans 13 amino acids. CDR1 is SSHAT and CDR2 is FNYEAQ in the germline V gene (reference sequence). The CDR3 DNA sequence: TGTGCTAGCAGCTTCGACATAGGACATGAGCAGTTCTTC. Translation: CASSFDIGHEQFF.

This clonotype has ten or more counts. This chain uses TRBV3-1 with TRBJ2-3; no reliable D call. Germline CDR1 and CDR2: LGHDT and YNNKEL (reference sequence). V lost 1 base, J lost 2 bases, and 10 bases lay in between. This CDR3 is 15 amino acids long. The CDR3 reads CASSQGILSTDTQYF. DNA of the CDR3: TGTGCCAGCAGCCAAGGGATCCTTTCCACAGATACGCAGTATTTT.

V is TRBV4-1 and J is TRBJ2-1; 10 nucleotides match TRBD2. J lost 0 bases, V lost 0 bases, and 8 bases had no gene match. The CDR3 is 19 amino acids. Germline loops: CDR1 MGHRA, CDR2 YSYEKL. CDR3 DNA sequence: TGCGCCAGCAGCCAAGATTGGCTAGCGGGGGCGAGCTCCTACAATGAGCAGTTCTTC. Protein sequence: CASSQDWLAGASSYNEQFF.

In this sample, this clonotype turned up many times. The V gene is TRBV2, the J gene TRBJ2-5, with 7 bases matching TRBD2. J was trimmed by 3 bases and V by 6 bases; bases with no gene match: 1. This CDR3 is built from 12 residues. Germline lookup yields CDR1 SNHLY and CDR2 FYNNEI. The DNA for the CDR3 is TGTGCCAGCAGGGGAGGGGAAGAGACCCAGTACTTC. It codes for CASRGGEETQYF.

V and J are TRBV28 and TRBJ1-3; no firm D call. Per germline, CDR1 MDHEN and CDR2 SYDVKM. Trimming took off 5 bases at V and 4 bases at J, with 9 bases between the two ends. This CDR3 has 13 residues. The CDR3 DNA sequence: TGTGCCAGCAGTCCCCCCCCGGGAAACACCATATATTTT. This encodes CASSPPPGNTIYF.

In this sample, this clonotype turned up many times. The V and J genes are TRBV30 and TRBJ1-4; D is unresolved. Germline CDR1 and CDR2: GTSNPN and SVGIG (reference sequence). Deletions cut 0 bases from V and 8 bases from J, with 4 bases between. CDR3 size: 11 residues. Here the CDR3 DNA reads TGTGCCTGGAGTGTTGGAGAAAAACTGTTTTTT. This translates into CAWSVGEKLFF. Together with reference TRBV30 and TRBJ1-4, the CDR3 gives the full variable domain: SQTIHQWPATLVQPVGSPLSLECTVEGTSNPNLYWYRQAAGRGLQLLFYSVGIGQISSEVPQNLSASRPQDRQFILSSKKLLLSDSGFYLCAWSVGEKLFFGSGTQLSVL.

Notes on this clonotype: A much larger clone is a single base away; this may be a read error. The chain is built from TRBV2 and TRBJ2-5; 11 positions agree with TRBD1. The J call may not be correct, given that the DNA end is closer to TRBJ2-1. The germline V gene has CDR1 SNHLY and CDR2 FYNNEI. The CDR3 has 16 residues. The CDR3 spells CASSLHGGTGGNEQFF. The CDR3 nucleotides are TGTGCCAGCAGTCTCCACGGGGGGACAGGGGGCAATGAGCAGTTCTTC.

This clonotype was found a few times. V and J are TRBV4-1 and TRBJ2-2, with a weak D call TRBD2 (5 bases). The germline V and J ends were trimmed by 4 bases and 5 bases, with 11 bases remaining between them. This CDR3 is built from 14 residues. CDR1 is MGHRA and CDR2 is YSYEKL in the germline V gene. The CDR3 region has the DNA TGCGCCAGCAGCCTGGACTTTCGTACCGGGGAGCTGTTTTTT. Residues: CASSLDFRTGELFF.

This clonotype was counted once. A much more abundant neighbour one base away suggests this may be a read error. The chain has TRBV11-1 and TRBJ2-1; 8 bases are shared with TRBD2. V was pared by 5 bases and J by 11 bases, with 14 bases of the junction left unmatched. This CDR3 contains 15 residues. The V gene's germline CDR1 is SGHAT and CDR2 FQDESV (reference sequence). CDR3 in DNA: TGTGCCAGCAGCCTCGTGGGACTAGTGATGAATAAGCAGTTCTTC. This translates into CASSLVGLVMNKQFF.

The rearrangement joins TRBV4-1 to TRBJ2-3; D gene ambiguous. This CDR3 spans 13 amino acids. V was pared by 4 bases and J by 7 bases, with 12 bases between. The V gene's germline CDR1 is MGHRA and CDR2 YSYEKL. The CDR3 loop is CASSLGLSNTQYF. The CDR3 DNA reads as TGCGCCAGCAGCCTTGGTTTGTCAAATACGCAGTATTTT.

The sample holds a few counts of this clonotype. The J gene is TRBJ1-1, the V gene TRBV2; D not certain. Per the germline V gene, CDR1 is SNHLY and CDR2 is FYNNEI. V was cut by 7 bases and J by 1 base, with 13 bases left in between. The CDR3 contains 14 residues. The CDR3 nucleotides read TGTGCCAGCAAGAGGGTCACTCCGAACACTGAAGCTTTCTTT. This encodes CASKRVTPNTEAFF.

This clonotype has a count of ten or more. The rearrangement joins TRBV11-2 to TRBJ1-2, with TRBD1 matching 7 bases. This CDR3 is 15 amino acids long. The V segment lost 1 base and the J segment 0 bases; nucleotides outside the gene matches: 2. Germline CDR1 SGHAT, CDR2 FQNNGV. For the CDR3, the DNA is TGTGCCAGCAGCTTAGTAGGGACAGCTAACTATGGCTACACCTTC. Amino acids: CASSLVGTANYGYTF.